Listed here are 25 T cell receptor beta chains from one sample, sequenced in a study of cytomegalovirus exposure and HLA in healthy donors. Vbeta (60) and Jbeta (13) primers were used in the PCR. Measured with immunoSEQ multiplex PCR; TCRdb has only the in-frame clones, and not every one. In the table there are some 150,000 clones, approximately 78% of which are singletons. The sample consisted of PBMCs. These receptors originate from a man aged 35-49 years in good health and CMV-seropositive.

This chain connects TRBV10-3 to TRBJ2-3; 7 bases line up with TRBD2. V was pared by 0 bases and J by 1 base, with 10 bases of the junction left unmatched. The CDR3 has 18 amino acids. Per germline, CDR1 ENHRY and CDR2 SYGVKD. The CDR3 coding sequence is TGTGCCATCAGTGAGTCGTTACCCGCTAGCGGAGGCACAGATACGCAGTATTTT. This translates into CAISESLPASGGTDTQYF.

This clone occurred once. The chain employs TRBV4-1 and TRBJ2-7; TRBD2 matches 7 bases. Germline CDR1 and CDR2: MGHRA and YSYEKL. Trimming took 0 bases from V and 7 from J; bases not matched to a gene: 12. The CDR3 contains 16 residues. CDR3 amino acids: CASSQELRGSLGEQYF. The DNA of the CDR3 is TGCGCCAGCAGCCAAGAGTTGCGCGGGAGTTTAGGAGAGCAGTACTTC.

This clone came up once. The chain uses TRBV2 and TRBJ1-1, with TRBD1 as a possible D gene (6 bases). V shed 7 bases and J shed 1 base, with 10 bases lying between them. The CDR3 spans 13 residues. From germline, CDR1 is SNHLY and CDR2 FYNNEI. The CDR3 spells CASNTQGNTEAFF. CDR3 DNA: TGTGCCAGCAATACACAGGGGAACACTGAAGCTTTCTTT.

To note about this clone: Other nucleotide sequences in the sample specify the same CDR3. The chain carries TRBV7-8 and TRBJ2-3, with a weak D call TRBD2 (6 bases). CDR1 is SGHVS, CDR2 FQNEAQ, per germline. The CDR3 length is 17 residues. The ends were cut back, 6 bases at V and 2 bases at J, with 21 bases in the middle. The chain's CDR3 is CASRLGVWREVTDTQYF. The CDR3 nucleotides are TGTGCCAGCAGACTAGGGGTCTGGCGGGAAGTCACAGATACGCAGTATTTT.

The chain couples TRBV5-4 to TRBJ1-4; 7 nucleotides align to TRBD1. J was trimmed by 3 bases and V by 0 bases; bases with no gene match: 2. The CDR3 totals 15 residues. Germline lookup yields CDR1 SGHNT and CDR2 YYREEE (reference sequence). The CDR3 is CASSLETGANEKLFF. The CDR3 DNA follows: TGTGCCAGCAGCTTGGAAACAGGGGCTAATGAAAAACTGTTTTTT.

The rearrangement uses TRBV5-6 and TRBJ2-7; 10 positions agree with TRBD1. Looked up from germline, CDR1 is SGHDT and CDR2 is YYEEEE. The J segment lost 3 bases and the V segment lost 4 bases, leaving 10 bases of the junction unmatched. This CDR3 has 16 amino acids. CDR3 loop: CASSATGGGEIYEQYF. The CDR3 nucleotides are TGTGCCAGCAGCGCGACAGGGGGCGGGGAAATCTACGAGCAGTACTTC.

The chain combines TRBV6-4 with TRBJ1-6; D gene unclear. Germline CDR1 is MRHNA and CDR2 is SNTAGT. The CDR3 runs 15 residues. The V gene lost 0 bases and the J gene lost 7 bases, with 10 bases spanning the gap. Written as DNA, the CDR3 is TGTGCCAGCAGTGACTCGGGCAGTATGAATTCACCCCTCCACTTT. Encoded protein: CASSDSGSMNSPLHF.

This clone is deemed medium-sized. This sequence joins TRBV5-1 and TRBJ2-1; 13 bases are shared with TRBD2. V dropped 3 bases and J dropped 4; count of bases not matched to a gene: 1. The CDR3 is 15 residues long. Germline CDR1 reads SGHRS; CDR2 reads YFSETQ. Here the CDR3 DNA reads TGCGCCAGCAGCTGGGGACTAGCGGGATACAATGAGCAGTTCTTC. The encoded protein is CASSWGLAGYNEQFF.

The rearrangement joins TRBV29-1 to TRBJ1-2, with 8 bases fitting TRBD1. Germline assignment: CDR1 SQVTM and CDR2 ANQGSEA. The CDR3 is 14 residues long. Trimming at V came to 3 bases and at J to 4 bases, leaving 7 bases not matched to a gene. CDR3 coding DNA: TGCAGCGTTGACCACCCAGGGACAGGCTATGGCTACACCTTC. It encodes CSVDHPGTGYGYTF.

The chain has TRBV9 and TRBJ2-2; 9 nucleotides line up with TRBD1. The CDR3 spans 16 residues. The ends lost 3 bases at V and 7 bases at J; junction bases unmatched: 10. CDR1 and CDR2 from the germline V gene are SGDLS and YYNGEE. Here the CDR3 reads CASSAYTGGAGGELFF. As DNA, the CDR3 is TGTGCCAGCAGCGCATACACAGGGGGCGCAGGCGGGGAGCTGTTTTTT.

The genes are TRBV10-3 and TRBJ2-7; the D gene is possibly TRBD2 (6 bases). Germline V gene sequence: CDR1 ENHRY, CDR2 SYGVKD. This CDR3 is built from 14 residues. V dropped 2 bases and J dropped 6 bases, with 14 bases sitting between them. CDR3 nucleotides: TGTGCCATCAGTGAGGCGGGAACGGAAGGCGAGCAGTACTTC. Protein product: CAISEAGTEGEQYF.

The chain recombines TRBV7-2 with TRBJ2-3; TRBD2 might be the D (6 bases). The CDR3 length is 15 residues. Per the germline V gene, CDR1 is SGHTA and CDR2 is FQGNSA. V was cut by 5 bases and J by 4 bases, with 16 bases left in between. This CDR3 is CASSLYLPGADTQYF. The CDR3 nucleotides read TGTGCCAGCAGCCTCTACTTACCGGGGGCAGATACGCAGTATTTT.

The V call is TRBV14, the J call TRBJ2-3; TRBD2 agrees at 9 bases. This CDR3 comprises 14 residues. Unmatched junction bases numbered 6, after V lost 4 bases and J lost 7 bases. Germline V lookup: CDR1 SGHDN, CDR2 FVKESK. The CDR3 nucleotides read TGTGCCAGCAGCCTAGCGGGAGTAACAAATACGCAGTATTTT. This codes for CASSLAGVTNTQYF.

The CDR3 protein is CASSPNQGRTGEAFF. The CDR3 DNA reads TGTGCCAGCTCACCAAACCAAGGGAGAACTGGTGAAGCTTTCTTT. The rearrangement joins TRBV18 to TRBJ1-1, with no clear D. Deletions cut 2 bases from V and 7 bases from J, with 17 bases between. Per germline, CDR1 KGHSH and CDR2 LQKENI. This CDR3 region has 15 residues.

The V gene is TRBV5-1, the J gene TRBJ1-1; 8 nucleotides match TRBD1. With 3 bases clipped from V and 5 bases from J, the junction kept 18 bases outside the gene matches. The CDR3 extends over 18 amino acids. Germline CDR1 SGHRS, CDR2 YFSETQ. The CDR3 bases are TGCGCCAGCAGCTCACAACTACGCGGACAGGGTATCTCGACTGAAGCTTTCTTT. Translated: CASSSQLRGQGISTEAFF.

The count of this clone is one. The chain uses TRBV10-2 and TRBJ2-5; D might be TRBD1 (5 bases). Trimming took 10 bases from V and 1 from J, leaving 16 bases between them. Germline lookup yields CDR1 WSHSY and CDR2 SAAADI. The CDR3 is made up of 14 amino acids. CDR3 bases: TGCGCCACCAGAACTGACAGCTTCCAAGAGACCCAGTACTTC. Translated: CATRTDSFQETQYF.

The chain links TRBV23-1 to TRBJ1-1; D is perhaps TRBD1 (5 bases). TRBV23-1 qualifies as an ORF whose function is uncertain. V was shortened by 3 bases and J by 2 bases, with 19 bases between the two germline ends. The CDR3 is 17 residues long. The CDR3 is CASSHQKGPTNNTEAFF. CDR3 DNA sequence: TGCGCCAGCAGTCACCAAAAGGGGCCCACAAACAACACTGAAGCTTTCTTT.

A few counts support this clone. This chain connects TRBV27 to TRBJ2-5, with 9 bases aligning to TRBD1. CDR3 length: 17 residues. Germline loops: CDR1 MNHEY, CDR2 SMNVEV (reference sequence). V trimming: 4 bases; J trimming: 4 bases; junction bases outside the gene matches: 13. The CDR3 DNA follows: TGTGCCAGCAGTTCAGCAAACAGGGGGCGCCTGAGAGAGACCCAGTACTTC. Translated, it gives CASSSANRGRLRETQYF.

The chain joins TRBV19 to TRBJ2-4; D ambiguous. Germline V gene lookup returns CDR1 LNHDA and CDR2 SQIVND (reference sequence). With 4 bases removed from V and 6 bases from J, the gap between germline ends came to 13 bases. This CDR3 has 14 amino acids. The CDR3: CASSTRNGGNIQYF. In DNA, the CDR3 is TGTGCCAGTAGTACAAGGAATGGCGGAAACATTCAGTACTTC.

This clone came up a few times. The CDR3: CASSIRRGMNTEAFF. The CDR3 region has the DNA TGTGCCAGTAGTATAAGACGGGGGATGAACACTGAAGCTTTCTTT. The J gene is TRBJ1-1, the V gene TRBV19; maybe TRBD1 (5 bases). V was shortened by 2 bases and J by 0 bases, with 10 bases between the two germline ends. Germline V gives CDR1 LNHDA, CDR2 SQIVND (reference sequence). The CDR3 runs to 15 residues.

The V call is TRBV6-5, the J call TRBJ1-2, with 9 nucleotides matching TRBD1. The CDR3 totals 14 residues. The junction had 6 bases not matched to a gene; V was cut back by 7 bases and J by 3 bases. Germline values: CDR1 MNHEY, CDR2 SVGAGI. This CDR3 is CASTQGQGHYGYTF. The CDR3 DNA follows: TGTGCCAGCACCCAAGGACAGGGGCACTATGGCTACACCTTC.

V usage is TRBV7-2 and J usage is TRBJ1-2; no reliable D call. This CDR3 is built from 15 residues. V shed 5 bases and J shed 4 bases, with 17 bases lying between them. Germline V lookup: CDR1 SGHTA, CDR2 FQGNSA. CDR3 residues: CASSPEDGRFYGYTF. The CDR3 DNA is TGTGCCAGCAGCCCAGAGGATGGGAGATTCTATGGCTACACCTTC. Full variable domain (remainder filled in from reference TRBV7-2 and TRBJ1-2): GAGVSQSPSNKVTEKGKDVELRCDPISGHTALYWYRQSLGQGLEFLIYFQGNSAPDKSGLPSDRFSAERTGGSVSTLTIQRTQQEDSAVYLCASSPEDGRFYGYTFGSGTRLTVV.

V is TRBV28 and J is TRBJ1-2; 7 bases agree with TRBD1. CDR1 MDHEN and CDR2 SYDVKM come from the germline V gene. V lost 6 bases and J lost 5; bases outside the gene matches: 6. CDR3 size: 13 residues. The CDR3 sequence is CASRDSTGYGYTF. Here the CDR3 DNA reads TGTGCCAGCAGGGATTCGACAGGGTATGGCTACACCTTC.

The chain employs TRBV5-1 and TRBJ2-5; TRBD1 agrees at 7 bases. The DNA matches TRBJ2-7 better at its end, which makes the J call doubtful. CDR3 size: 14 residues. Germline lookup yields CDR1 SGHRS and CDR2 YFSETQ. The CDR3 sequence is CASSSGTEPYEQYF. CDR3 sequence (DNA): TGCGCCAGCAGCTCCGGGACAGAACCCTACGAGCAGTACTTC.

V usage is TRBV28 and J usage is TRBJ2-2; 12 nucleotides align to TRBD2. Trimming removed 11 bases from V and 5 bases from J; junction bases left unmatched: 6. The CDR3 loop spans 14 amino acids. Per the germline V gene, CDR1 is MDHEN and CDR2 is SYDVKM. The DNA for the CDR3 is TGTGCCGGCTCGGGACTAGCGGGTACCGGGGAGCTGTTTTTT. Its protein product is CAGSGLAGTGELFF. The full variable domain, rest sourced from reference TRBV28 and TRBJ2-2, is DVKVTQSSRYLVKRTGEKVFLECVQDMDHENMFWYRQDPGLGLRLIYFSYDVKMKEKGDIPEGYSVSREKKERFSLILESASTNQTSMYLCAGSGLAGTGELFFGEGSRLTVL.